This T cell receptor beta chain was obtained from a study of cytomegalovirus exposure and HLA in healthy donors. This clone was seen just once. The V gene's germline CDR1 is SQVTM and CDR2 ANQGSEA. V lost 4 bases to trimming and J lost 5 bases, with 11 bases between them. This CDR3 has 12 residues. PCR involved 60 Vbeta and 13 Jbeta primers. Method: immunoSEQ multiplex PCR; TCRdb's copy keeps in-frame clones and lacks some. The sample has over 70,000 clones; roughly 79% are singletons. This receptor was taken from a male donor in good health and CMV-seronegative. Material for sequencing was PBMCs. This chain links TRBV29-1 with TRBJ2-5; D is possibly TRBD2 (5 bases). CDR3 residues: CSVAGYDETQYF. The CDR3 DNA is TGCAGCGTTGCGGGGTATGATGAGACCCAGTACTTC.